The 11 T cell receptor beta chains given below trace back to one sample, sequenced in a study of beta chain features in type 1 diabetes. Findings and caveats of the study: A moderate, significant TCRB CDR3 shortening appeared in type 1 diabetes across four CD4+ subsets.

No antigen has been identified for these receptors. The investigators reverse transcribed all of the isolated RNA, so they sequenced expressed TCRB transcripts. The table came from immunoSEQ multiplex PCR; TCRdb's copy has only in-frame clones and leaves some out. The sample yields roughly 150,000 clones, roughly 60% seen once. The sequenced sample was naive CD4+ T cells from blood. The receptors originated from a man aged 25-45 years with type 1 diabetes.

The CDR3 here is CAWSSDMESPLHF. In DNA form, the CDR3 reads TGTGCCTGGAGTTCAGATATGGAATCACCCCTCCACTTT. The gene calls are TRBV30 and TRBJ1-6; D unresolved. Trimming stripped 2 bases from V and 10 bases from J, with 12 bases between. This CDR3 is built from 13 residues. Germline CDR1 and CDR2: GTSNPN and SVGIG (reference sequence).

The V gene is TRBV20-1, the J gene TRBJ1-2, with D unclear. The germline gives CDR1 DFQATT, CDR2 SNEGSKA (reference sequence). Trimming shortened V by 1 base and J by 6 bases, and 3 bases separated the two germline ends. The CDR3 runs to 10 residues. The CDR3 is CSARGNGYTF. The DNA of the CDR3 is TGCAGTGCTAGAGGGAATGGCTACACCTTC.

This clone came up once. The chain carries TRBV27 and TRBJ2-3; D is uncertain. This CDR3 spans 16 amino acids. Germline CDR1 reads MNHEY; CDR2 reads SMNVEV (reference sequence). V was clipped by 1 base and J by 1 base, with 12 bases between them. The DNA for the CDR3 is TGTGCCAGCAGTTTATTCGCGTCGGGTGGCACAGATACGCAGTATTTT. As protein: CASSLFASGGTDTQYF.

CDR3 sequence (DNA): TGCAGCGTTGTGGGCAGGGACAACTACGAGCAGTACTTC. Translated: CSVVGRDNYEQYF. J is TRBJ2-7 and V is TRBV29-1; D possibly corresponds to TRBD1 (6 bases). This CDR3 is 13 amino acids long. Germline V CDR1 and CDR2: SQVTM, ANQGSEA. The germline V and J ends were trimmed by 4 bases and 3 bases, with 13 bases remaining between them.

V gene TRBV29-1 combines with J gene TRBJ1-1; a weak D match, TRBD1 (6 bases). The CDR3 is 13 amino acids. Germline V CDR1 and CDR2: SQVTM, ANQGSEA. With 7 bases removed from V and 0 bases from J, the gap between germline ends came to 12 bases. CDR3 region: CSDTGTMNTEAFF. In nucleotides, the CDR3 is TGCAGCGACACCGGGACAATGAACACTGAAGCTTTCTTT.

This clone appeared a few times. V gene TRBV2 combines with J gene TRBJ1-2; possible D gene TRBD1, 5 bases. Looked up from germline, CDR1 is SNHLY and CDR2 is FYNNEI. The CDR3 totals 14 residues. V dropped 7 bases and J dropped 2 bases, with 14 bases sitting between them. The CDR3 DNA is TGTGCCAGCATCGAGATCCGGGGGAACTATGGCTACACCTTC. Translating gives CASIEIRGNYGYTF.

This clone was detected only a few times. The chain links TRBV4-3 to TRBJ2-5; D may match TRBD1 or TRBD2 (5 bases each). This CDR3 is 13 amino acids long. Trimming cost V 4 bases and J 1 base, with 7 bases left between them. Germline CDR1 and CDR2: LGHNA and YSLEER. CDR3 region: CASSPGTQETQYF. CDR3 nucleotides: TGCGCCAGCAGCCCCGGGACCCAAGAGACCCAGTACTTC.

The J gene is TRBJ1-2, the V gene TRBV30; D not resolved. The CDR3 has 11 amino acids. The germline V gene encodes CDR1 GTSNPN and CDR2 SVGIG (reference sequence). Trimming removed 2 bases from V and 6 bases from J, with 7 bases in between. The CDR3 reads CAWSRVHGYTF. CDR3 bases: TGTGCCTGGAGTAGGGTGCATGGCTACACCTTC.

The chain joins TRBV10-3 to TRBJ2-7; tentatively, D is TRBD1 (5 bases). Per germline, CDR1 ENHRY and CDR2 SYGVKD. The CDR3 is 14 amino acids. Trimming removed 0 bases at V and 5 bases at J, with 11 bases between. CDR3 amino acids: CAISESQGRNEQYF. The CDR3 DNA is TGTGCCATCAGTGAGTCCCAGGGAAGAAACGAGCAGTACTTC.

This sequence joins TRBV7-9 and TRBJ2-2, with D uncertain. V was pared by 2 bases and J by 0 bases, with 7 bases between. CDR1 SEHNR and CDR2 FQNEAQ come from the germline V gene (reference sequence). The CDR3 length is 15 residues. CDR3 nucleotide sequence: TGTGCCAGCAGCTTAAACAGCGCGAACACCGGGGAGCTGTTTTTT. It encodes CASSLNSANTGELFF.

V usage is TRBV7-6 and J usage is TRBJ2-1; D unresolved. Between the trimmed V and J ends, which lost 1 base and 0 bases, there was a span of 10 bases. CDR3 length: 16 residues. Germline lookup yields CDR1 SGHVS and CDR2 FNYEAQ. CDR3 DNA: TGTGCCAGCAGCTTAGTTATAGACCTCTCCTACAATGAGCAGTTCTTC. This encodes CASSLVIDLSYNEQFF.